Below, 32 T cell receptor beta chains from the same sample are listed, as sequenced in a study of CD4 T cells in relation to SARS-CoV-2 and coronaviruses. These TCRs are of unknown antigen specificity. Data came from immunoSEQ multiplex PCR; TCRdb stores just in-frame clones and leaves some out. Found here are about 23,000 clones, 78% of them singletons; the top ten hold approximately 13%. Unexposed donor CD4+ T cells date from about 2011-2018, before the COVID-19 pandemic. CD4+ T cells were isolated from the cells after 10 days of culture. The sequencing sample was made of CD4+ T cells from PBMCs, cultured in vitro. Receptors were obtained from a human donor in good health.

The chain recombines TRBV28 with TRBJ2-7; weak D call: TRBD1 (6 bases). V was shortened by 10 bases and J by 0 bases, with 16 bases between the two germline ends. Germline values: CDR1 MDHEN, CDR2 SYDVKM. The CDR3 sequence is 14 residues long. CDR3 bases: TGTGCCACCCGGAAGGGGGTCCTCTCCTACGAGCAGTACTTC. Its protein is CATRKGVLSYEQYF. Full variable domain (rest looked up from reference TRBV28 and TRBJ2-7): DVKVTQSSRYLVKRTGEKVFLECVQDMDHENMFWYRQDPGLGLRLIYFSYDVKMKEKGDIPEGYSVSREKKERFSLILESASTNQTSMYLCATRKGVLSYEQYFGPGTRLTVT.

The chain is built from TRBV11-2 and TRBJ2-7; maybe TRBD1 (6 bases). The CDR3 has 15 amino acids. Looked up from germline, CDR1 is SGHAT and CDR2 is FQNNGV. The V gene lost 5 bases and the J gene lost 3 bases, with 17 bases spanning the gap. CDR3 residues: CASSQLYRGGYEQYF. The CDR3 nucleotides are TGTGCCAGCAGCCAACTATACCGAGGGGGCTACGAGCAGTACTTC.

The chain employs TRBV28 and TRBJ1-2; D is perhaps TRBD1 (6 bases). Trimming removed 3 bases from V and 7 bases from J, with 18 bases in between. The CDR3 covers 15 residues. Per the germline V gene, CDR1 is MDHEN and CDR2 is SYDVKM. The CDR3 nucleotides read TGTGCCAGCAGTTTCCCGCGGAGGGGGATGGGTGGCTACACCTTC. Translation: CASSFPRRGMGGYTF.

This clone was recorded a few times. The rearrangement uses TRBV18 and TRBJ2-1; D may correspond to TRBD1 or TRBD2 (5 bases each). V was trimmed by 3 bases and J by 0 bases, leaving 18 bases between them. Germline V lookup: CDR1 KGHSH, CDR2 LQKENI. This CDR3 spans 18 amino acids. DNA for the CDR3: TGTGCCAGCTCACCCAACATTTGGGGCGAGGGCTCCTACAATGAGCAGTTCTTC. Translation: CASSPNIWGEGSYNEQFF.

The rearrangement joins TRBV6-4 to TRBJ2-1; 9 bases are a match to TRBD2. The CDR3 length is 13 residues. CDR1 is MRHNA and CDR2 is SNTAGT in the germline V gene. Trimming at V came to 3 bases and at J to 8 bases, leaving 2 bases not matched to a gene. The DNA of the CDR3 is TGTGCCAGCAGTGAGCGGGAGGGCCATGAGCAGTTCTTC. This gives the protein CASSEREGHEQFF.

This clone was seen just once. The rearrangement joins TRBV9 to TRBJ1-6; the match to TRBD1 covers 9 bases. The CDR3 has 16 residues. After removal of 0 bases from V and 9 bases from J, the junction contained 7 bases not matched to a gene. CDR1 and CDR2 from the germline V gene are SGDLS and YYNGEE. The CDR3 DNA follows: TGTGCCAGCAGCGTAGCAGGGGACAGGGTTGGTTCACCCCTCCACTTT. Translated: CASSVAGDRVGSPLHF.

The genes are TRBV5-1 and TRBJ2-7; TRBD1 agrees at 9 bases. The ends lost 4 bases at V and 4 bases at J; junction bases unmatched: 9. The CDR3 contains 15 residues. CDR1 is SGHRS and CDR2 is YFSETQ in the germline V gene. CDR3 coding DNA: TGCGCCAGCAGCGTTAAACAGGGGGCTTTATACGAGCAGTACTTC. Its translation is CASSVKQGALYEQYF.

V usage is TRBV5-1 and J usage is TRBJ1-1, with D possibly being TRBD1 (6 bases). This CDR3 has 14 residues. With 0 bases removed from V and 6 bases from J, the gap between germline ends came to 12 bases. CDR1 SGHRS and CDR2 YFSETQ come from the germline V gene. The CDR3 loop is CASSLDRAWAEAFF. CDR3 DNA sequence: TGCGCCAGCAGCTTGGACAGGGCGTGGGCTGAAGCTTTCTTT.

The V call is TRBV7-9, the J call TRBJ1-1; D not resolved. V was clipped by 2 bases and J by 0 bases, with 1 base between them. The CDR3 covers 12 residues. The germline V gene has CDR1 SEHNR and CDR2 FQNEAQ (reference sequence). CDR3 residues: CASSLMNTEAFF. The CDR3 region has the DNA TGTGCCAGCAGCTTAATGAACACTGAAGCTTTCTTT. The full variable domain, with the rest looked up from reference TRBV7-9 and TRBJ1-1, is DTGVSQNPRHKITKRGQNVTFRCDPISEHNRLYWYRQTLGQGPEFLTYFQNEAQLEKSRLLSDRFSAERPKGSFSTLEIQRTEQGDSAMYLCASSLMNTEAFFGQGTRLTVV.

This chain joins TRBV6-5 and TRBJ2-2; D is ambiguous. This CDR3 region has 15 residues. V lost 7 bases, J lost 0 bases, and 12 bases lay in between. Germline CDR1 reads MNHEY; CDR2 reads SVGAGI. In nucleotides, the CDR3 is TGTGCCAGCATCTATGGGTCAACGAACACCGGGGAGCTGTTTTTT. Amino acid sequence: CASIYGSTNTGELFF.

The chain has TRBV6-5 and TRBJ1-5; tentatively, D is TRBD1 (5 bases). Germline values: CDR1 MNHEY, CDR2 SVGAGI. The length of the CDR3 is 13 residues. Trimming took 6 bases from V and 6 from J, leaving 12 bases between them. The DNA for the CDR3 is TGTGCCAGCAGCCAAGGGACCAGTCAGCCCCAGCATTTT. Protein: CASSQGTSQPQHF.

This clone was observed a single time. A much more abundant neighbour one base away suggests this may be a read error. This sequence joins TRBV28 and TRBJ1-4; the D is unclear. Germline V gene lookup returns CDR1 MDHEN and CDR2 SYDVKM. CDR3 size: 11 residues. Trimming took off 2 bases at V and 8 bases at J, with 3 bases between the two ends. CDR3 sequence reads: CASSLPEKLFF. CDR3 coding DNA: TGTGCCAGCAGTTTACCAGAAAAACTGTTTTTT.

This chain connects TRBV7-9 to TRBJ1-5; tentative D call: TRBD1 (5 bases). CDR1 SEHNR and CDR2 FQNEAQ come from the germline V gene (reference sequence). CDR3 length: 13 residues. V was pared by 5 bases and J by 6 bases, with 11 bases between. The CDR3 bases are TGTGCCAGCAGCGGGGGGTCATCTCAGCCCCAGCATTTT. Its protein is CASSGGSSQPQHF. Using reference TRBV7-9 and TRBJ1-5 for the parts outside the CDR3, the full variable domain is DTGVSQNPRHKITKRGQNVTFRCDPISEHNRLYWYRQTLGQGPEFLTYFQNEAQLEKSRLLSDRFSAERPKGSFSTLEIQRTEQGDSAMYLCASSGGSSQPQHFGDGTRLSIL.

This chain joins TRBV18 and TRBJ2-7; TRBD1 agrees at 7 bases. Germline V gives CDR1 KGHSH, CDR2 LQKENI. V lost 6 bases, J lost 2 bases, and 4 bases stayed unmatched. The CDR3 loop spans 13 amino acids. Here the CDR3 reads CASSQGQPYEQYF. The CDR3 coding sequence is TGTGCCAGCTCCCAGGGACAGCCCTACGAGCAGTACTTC.

The chain joins TRBV11-3 to TRBJ1-1, with D tentatively TRBD1 (5 bases). Trimming left V 3 bases short and J 3 bases short, with 8 bases between. The germline V gene encodes CDR1 SGHNT and CDR2 YENEEA. CDR3 length: 13 residues. The CDR3 protein is CASSLMGDTEAFF. The DNA of the CDR3 is TGTGCCAGCAGCTTGATGGGGGACACTGAAGCTTTCTTT.

This chain uses TRBV10-1 with TRBJ2-4; perhaps TRBD2 as D (5 bases). Per germline, CDR1 WNHNN and CDR2 SYGVQD (reference sequence). Trimming shortened V by 2 bases and J by 5 bases, and 10 bases separated the two germline ends. CDR3 size: 14 residues. For the CDR3, the DNA is TGCGCCAGCAGTGAGGAGGGTCGGGAAAACATTCAGTACTTC. It translates to CASSEEGRENIQYF.

This clone was picked up a small number of times. This chain links TRBV19 with TRBJ2-2; the D gene is possibly TRBD1 (6 bases). The length of the CDR3 is 13 residues. Germline V CDR1 and CDR2: LNHDA, SQIVND (reference sequence). V was pared by 10 bases and J by 1 base, with 10 bases between. The CDR3 sequence: CATQGKNTGELFF. As DNA, the CDR3 is TGTGCCACGCAGGGGAAGAACACCGGGGAGCTGTTTTTT.

The genes are TRBV5-5 and TRBJ2-3; TRBD2 matches 11 bases. CDR3 length: 16 amino acids. V shed 4 bases and J 5 bases; nucleotides not matched to a gene: 9. CDR1 and CDR2 from the germline V gene are SGHKS and YYEKEE (reference sequence). The CDR3 reads CASSKALAGVGDTQYF. The CDR3 bases are TGTGCCAGCAGCAAAGCACTAGCGGGAGTGGGAGATACGCAGTATTTT.

The V call is TRBV5-4, the J call TRBJ1-1, with a tentative D call TRBD1 (6 bases). The germline V and J ends were trimmed by 0 bases and 1 base, with 13 bases remaining between them. There are 16 residues in the CDR3. Germline V gene lookup returns CDR1 SGHNT and CDR2 YYREEE (reference sequence). CDR3 amino acids: CASSLDSWTANTEAFF. In nucleotides, the CDR3 is TGTGCCAGCAGCTTGGATAGCTGGACAGCGAACACTGAAGCTTTCTTT. The variable domain in full, with the rest retrieved from reference TRBV5-4 and TRBJ1-1, is ETGVTQSPTHLIKTRGQQVTLRCSSQSGHNTVSWYQQALGQGPQFIFQYYREEENGRGNFPPRFSGLQFPNYSSELNVNALELDDSALYLCASSLDSWTANTEAFFGQGTRLTVV.

This chain joins TRBV30 and TRBJ2-4, with a tentative D call TRBD2 (6 bases). The CDR3 has 15 residues. From germline, CDR1 is GTSNPN and CDR2 SVGIG (reference sequence). V lost 0 bases and J 6 bases, leaving 15 bases between the germline ends. CDR3 coding DNA: TGTGCCTGGAGTGTACGCGCGGGGCCGGGAAACATTCAGTACTTC. Translated, it gives CAWSVRAGPGNIQYF.

The rearrangement links TRBV2 to TRBJ1-5, with 10 bases identical to TRBD1. CDR1 is SNHLY, CDR2 FYNNEI, per germline. The CDR3 consists of 14 residues. After removal of 4 bases from V and 6 bases from J, the junction contained 3 bases not matched to a gene. The CDR3 loop reads CASSGTGGIQPQHF. The CDR3 DNA reads TGTGCCAGCAGTGGGACAGGGGGTATTCAGCCCCAGCATTTT. The full variable domain, completed using reference TRBV2 and TRBJ1-5, is EPEVTQTPSHQVTQMGQEVILRCVPISNHLYFYWYRQILGQKVEFLVSFYNNEISEKSEIFDDQFSVERPDGSNFTLKIRSTKLEDSAMYFCASSGTGGIQPQHFGDGTRLSIL.

The chain combines TRBV5-5 with TRBJ2-5, with 11 bases matching TRBD2. V lost 9 bases, J lost 5 bases, and 18 bases stayed unmatched. Germline CDR1 is SGHKS and CDR2 is YYEKEE (reference sequence). This CDR3 is 17 amino acids long. CDR3 sequence (DNA): TGTGCCACCTCATCGGTGGCTAGCGGGAGGACGGGGGAGACCCAGTACTTC. Its translation is CATSSVASGRTGETQYF. Supplemented by reference TRBV5-5 and TRBJ2-5, the full variable domain reads DAGVTQSPTHLIKTRGQQVTLRCSPISGHKSVSWYQQVLGQGPQFIFQYYEKEERGRGNFPDRFSARQFPNYSSELNVNALLLGDSALYLCATSSVASGRTGETQYFGPGTRLLVL.

About this clone: The germline gene is not matched at one end of the junction; a read error may be the cause. The V and J genes are TRBV2 and TRBJ2-7, with D unclear. This CDR3 has 11 residues. Germline lookup yields CDR1 SNHLY and CDR2 FYNNEI. This chain's CDR3 is CASTLLYAQYF. DNA for the CDR3: TGTGCCTCTACGCTATTATACGCGCAGTACTTC.

The chain links TRBV10-2 to TRBJ1-2, with 7 bases fitting TRBD1. Germline V gene lookup returns CDR1 WSHSY and CDR2 SAAADI. This CDR3 spans 12 amino acids. The V gene end was trimmed by 6 bases and the J gene end by 4 bases; junction bases not matched to a gene: 2. CDR3 residues: CASRRDSYGYTF. The CDR3, as DNA: TGCGCCAGCAGGAGGGACAGCTATGGCTACACCTTC.

The rearrangement uses TRBV5-1 and TRBJ2-2, with 8 positions matching TRBD1. The V gene's germline CDR1 is SGHRS and CDR2 YFSETQ. CDR3 length: 14 residues. J was trimmed by 7 bases and V by 2 bases; bases with no gene match: 4. The CDR3 coding sequence is TGCGCCAGCAGCTTCCAGGGGGCAGGCGGGGAGCTGTTTTTT. Translated: CASSFQGAGGELFF.

This chain uses TRBV27 with TRBJ2-3; D call uncertain. This CDR3 contains 15 residues. Looked up from germline, CDR1 is MNHEY and CDR2 is SMNVEV (reference sequence). Trimming took 3 bases from V and 5 from J, leaving 15 bases between them. CDR3 nucleotide sequence: TGTGCCAGCAGTTTTAAAGGGTTCTCTGGAGATACGCAGTATTTT. Protein sequence: CASSFKGFSGDTQYF.

This chain connects TRBV2 to TRBJ2-6, with 9 bases fitting TRBD1. V dropped 7 bases and J dropped 2; count of bases not matched to a gene: 6. The CDR3 runs to 16 residues. Germline lookup yields CDR1 SNHLY and CDR2 FYNNEI. The CDR3 is CASNIQGAPGANVLTF. Here the CDR3 DNA reads TGTGCCAGCAACATACAGGGGGCGCCTGGGGCCAACGTCCTGACTTTC. The variable domain in full, completed from reference TRBV2 and TRBJ2-6, reads EPEVTQTPSHQVTQMGQEVILRCVPISNHLYFYWYRQILGQKVEFLVSFYNNEISEKSEIFDDQFSVERPDGSNFTLKIRSTKLEDSAMYFCASNIQGAPGANVLTFGAGSRLTVL.

The chain is built from TRBV7-3 and TRBJ2-4; D ambiguous. V lost 1 base and J lost 5, with 12 bases in between. CDR3 length equals 15 residues. Germline-derived CDR1 and CDR2 are SGHTA and FQGTGA. The CDR3 bases are TGTGCCAGCAGCTTAAAATCGGGCAGGCAAAACATTCAGTACTTC. Translation: CASSLKSGRQNIQYF. Full variable domain (rest looked up from reference TRBV7-3 and TRBJ2-4): GAGVSQTPSNKVTEKGKYVELRCDPISGHTALYWYRQSLGQGPEFLIYFQGTGAADDSGLPNDRFFAVRPEGSVSTLKIQRTERGDSAVYLCASSLKSGRQNIQYFGAGTRLSVL.

The chain links TRBV14 to TRBJ2-3; 7 nucleotides agree with TRBD2. Germline CDR1 reads SGHDN; CDR2 reads FVKESK. V was pared by 4 bases and J by 1 base, with 11 bases of the junction left unmatched. The CDR3 sequence is 17 residues long. The CDR3 DNA is TGTGCCAGCAGCCCGATCCGGGTGGCGGGAGGCACAGATACGCAGTATTTT. Amino acid sequence: CASSPIRVAGGTDTQYF.

The chain uses TRBV30 and TRBJ1-1, with D unclear. The V gene's germline CDR1 is GTSNPN and CDR2 SVGIG (reference sequence). The V and J ends lost 3 bases and 0 bases respectively, with 14 bases between them. The CDR3 contains 15 residues. CDR3 DNA sequence: TGTGCCTGGAGCTTGGGGTTCCAAATGAACACTGAAGCTTTCTTT. This codes for CAWSLGFQMNTEAFF.

The chain recombines TRBV6-1 with TRBJ2-2; D gene ambiguous. Trimming took off 0 bases at V and 1 base at J, with 6 bases between the two ends. Germline V gene lookup returns CDR1 MNHNS and CDR2 SASEGT. This CDR3 contains 15 residues. DNA of the CDR3: TGTGCCAGCAGTGAAGCGTCAGAGAACACCGGGGAGCTGTTTTTT. Protein sequence: CASSEASENTGELFF.

This clone came up a few times. V gene TRBV5-4 combines with J gene TRBJ1-1, with TRBD1 matching 7 bases. The V segment lost 0 bases and the J segment 10 bases; nucleotides outside the gene matches: 6. This CDR3 is 13 amino acids long. Germline V lookup: CDR1 SGHNT, CDR2 YYREEE (reference sequence). The CDR3 DNA is TGTGCCAGCAGCTTGGACAGGGGAGGTGGAGCTTTCTTT. Amino acids: CASSLDRGGGAFF.